The rows below give T cell receptor beta chains drawn from one sample of a study of T cell responses to AZD1222 COVID-19 vaccine. Sequenced by immunoSEQ multiplex PCR; TCRdb stores in-frame clones only, minus some. The table lists tens of thousands of clones, over 60% of them singletons. Sequenced here: peripheral blood, sampled on day 0 of AZD1222 vaccination. The receptors were sampled from an adult in good health. Each CDR3 is given with its conserved first and last residue. The D gene is left open where the match is weak. Clone size is given for some rows only: seen once, a few or many times, or a class if the clone is expanded.

abundance: -; d_gene: TRBD1; len: 16; j_gene: TRBJ2-1; v_gene: TRBV19; CDR3nt: TGTGCCAGTAGTAGGTCTTACAGGGGGTCGGACAATGAGCAGTTCTTC; CDR3aa: CASSRSYRGSDNEQFF
abundance: -; d_gene: TRBD1; len: 13; j_gene: TRBJ1-2; v_gene: TRBV19; CDR3nt: TGTGCCAGTAGTGGGGGACAGAACTATGGCTACACCTTC; CDR3aa: CASSGGQNYGYTF
abundance: -; d_gene: TRBD1; len: 15; j_gene: TRBJ1-1; v_gene: TRBV19; CDR3nt: TGTGCCACTTCAGACAGGGGGACGGGGGGCACTGAAGCTTTCTTT; CDR3aa: CATSDRGTGGTEAFF
abundance: few; d_gene: TRBD1; len: 14; j_gene: TRBJ1-5; v_gene: TRBV14; CDR3nt: TGTGCCAACAACCGGGACAGCGTTAATCAGCCCCAGCATTTT; CDR3aa: CANNRDSVNQPQHF
abundance: -; d_gene: TRBD1; len: 15; j_gene: TRBJ2-1; v_gene: TRBV11-3; CDR3nt: TGTGCCAGCAGCACCCGGGACAGTCCCTACAATGAGCAGTTCTTC; CDR3aa: CASSTRDSPYNEQFF
abundance: -; d_gene: -; len: 14; j_gene: TRBJ2-7; v_gene: TRBV2; CDR3nt: TGTGCCAGCAGTGCATGGACAAAGCCCTACGAGCAGTACTTC; CDR3aa: CASSAWTKPYEQYF
abundance: once; d_gene: TRBD1; len: 15; j_gene: TRBJ1-2; v_gene: TRBV30; CDR3nt: TGTGCCTGGAGTGTACAAGGGACAGGGGTTGGTGGCTACACCTTC; CDR3aa: CAWSVQGTGVGGYTF
abundance: -; d_gene: -; len: 14; j_gene: TRBJ1-2; v_gene: TRBV18; CDR3nt: TGTGCCAGCTCACCACCGGGGAGCCGAGGGGGCTACACCTTC; CDR3aa: CASSPPGSRGGYTF
abundance: once; d_gene: -; len: 15; j_gene: TRBJ1-2; v_gene: TRBV9; CDR3nt: TGTGCCAGCAGCGTAGACCCCGGCACCAACTATGGCTACACCTTC; CDR3aa: CASSVDPGTNYGYTF
abundance: -; d_gene: -; len: 17; j_gene: TRBJ2-2; v_gene: TRBV4-3; CDR3nt: TGCGCCAGCAGCCAAAACGCGGCGGGGTTTAACACCGGGGAGCTGTTTTTT; CDR3aa: CASSQNAAGFNTGELFF
abundance: few; d_gene: -; len: 18; j_gene: TRBJ2-7; v_gene: TRBV7-8; CDR3nt: TGTGCCAGCAGCTTATACACAGTGGTTCACCATTTATCCTACGAGCAGTACTTC; CDR3aa: CASSLYTVVHHLSYEQYF
abundance: medium-sized; d_gene: TRBD2; len: 17; j_gene: TRBJ2-1; v_gene: TRBV7-9; CDR3nt: TGTGCCAGCAGTTACCTCGGCGGGGGGGCTGGTTACAATGAGCAGTTCTTC; CDR3aa: CASSYLGGGAGYNEQFF
abundance: -; d_gene: -; len: 12; j_gene: TRBJ2-3; v_gene: TRBV7-9; CDR3nt: TGTGCCAGCACTCTACAGGGTGATACGCAGTATTTT; CDR3aa: CASTLQGDTQYF